The clone carrying this T cell receptor beta chain was counted many times. Its antigen is undetermined. The junction does not match germline at one end; this may be a read error. CDR3 length: 20 residues. Germline V gene lookup returns CDR1 MRHNA and CDR2 SNTAGT. No progression to ophthalmopathy over 18 months defined stable hyperthyroidism. These data come from a study of Graves' ophthalmopathy and Graves' hyperthyroidism. For repertoire sequencing, the TCR beta CDR3 regions were amplified from RNA transcripts. HTBI-primed first-round RT-PCR preceded second-round multiplex PCR. TCRdb ran MiXCR on the multiplex PCR reads and lists one entry per CDR3 protein. The data contain 500,000 to 700,000 distinct CDR3 sequences, 22% of them singletons. Study-wide results and caveats: Sensitivity of approximately 90% and specificity of about 77% were achieved when a 13-signature model separated ophthalmopathy from stable hyperthyroidism. Blood repertoires reportedly contained most expanded thyroid clonotypes above 0.001 frequency.

The sample taken for sequencing was peripheral blood. The TCR sequence derives from a woman younger than 35 with stable Graves' hyperthyroidism. Some clones in this sample may be carry-over from other donors' samples. This chain joins TRBV6-4 and TRBJ2-2; the match to TRBD2 covers 12 bases. CDR3 coding DNA: TGTGCCAGCAGTCACTCGTTAGGACTAGCGGGAAGAACTAACACCGGGGAGCTGTTTTTT. It codes for CASSHSLGLAGRTNTGELFF.